This T cell receptor (beta chain) is from a study of technical replicates of blood from several donors. Assay used: immunoSEQ multiplex PCR; TCRdb lists only in-frame clones, some missing. The data contain around 80,000 clones, nearly 98% of them seen just once; the ten biggest clones take up approximately 0.15%. This CDR3 has 16 residues. Germline assignment: CDR1 SEHNR and CDR2 FQNEAQ (reference sequence). The ends were cut back, 5 bases at V and 2 bases at J, with 17 bases in the middle. The sequencing input was T cells isolated from PBMCs. The origin of this receptor is a human donor in good health. The gene calls are TRBV7-9 and TRBJ2-3; D is unclear. CDR3 sequence: CASSQTSVLFTDTQYF. CDR3 bases: TGTGCCAGCAGCCAAACCTCGGTCTTATTCACAGATACGCAGTATTTT. Together with reference TRBV7-9 and TRBJ2-3, the CDR3 gives the full variable domain: DTGVSQNPRHKITKRGQNVTFRCDPISEHNRLYWYRQTLGQGPEFLTYFQNEAQLEKSRLLSDRFSAERPKGSFSTLEIQRTEQGDSAMYLCASSQTSVLFTDTQYFGPGTRLTVL.